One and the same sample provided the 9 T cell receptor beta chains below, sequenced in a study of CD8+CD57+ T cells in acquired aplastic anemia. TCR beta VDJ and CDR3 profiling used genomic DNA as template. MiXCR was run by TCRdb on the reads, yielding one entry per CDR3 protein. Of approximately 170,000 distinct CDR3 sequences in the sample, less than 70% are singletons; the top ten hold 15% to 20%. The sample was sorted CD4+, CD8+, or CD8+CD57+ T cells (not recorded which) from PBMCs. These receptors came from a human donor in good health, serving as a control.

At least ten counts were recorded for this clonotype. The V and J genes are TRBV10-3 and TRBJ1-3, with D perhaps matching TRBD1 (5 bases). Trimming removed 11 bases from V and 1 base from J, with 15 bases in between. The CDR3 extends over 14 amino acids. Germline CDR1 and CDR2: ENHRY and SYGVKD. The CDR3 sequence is CAGARGPSGNTIYF. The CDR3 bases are TGTGCCGGTGCCCGGGGCCCTTCTGGAAACACCATATATTTT.

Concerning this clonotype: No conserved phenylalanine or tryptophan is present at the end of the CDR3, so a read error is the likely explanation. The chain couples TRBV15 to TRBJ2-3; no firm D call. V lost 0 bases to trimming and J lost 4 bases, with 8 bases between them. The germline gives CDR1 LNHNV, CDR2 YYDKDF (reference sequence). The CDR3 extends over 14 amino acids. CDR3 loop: CATSRDRAADTQYV. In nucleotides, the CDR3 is TGTGCCACCAGCAGAGATCGGGCCGCAGATACGCAGTATGTT.

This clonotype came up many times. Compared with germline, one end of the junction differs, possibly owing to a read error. The CDR3 bases are TGTGCCAGCAGCTTAGCGGACCCCCTGGCAGGCAATGAGCAGCTCTTC. Translation gives CASSLADPLAGNEQLF. This sequence joins TRBV7-2 and TRBJ2-1; no clear D. This CDR3 contains 16 residues. CDR1 SGHTA and CDR2 FQGNSA come from the germline V gene.

CDR3 loop: CASSQASANYGYTF. Written as DNA, the CDR3 is TGTGCCAGCAGCCAGGCATCAGCCAACTATGGCTACACCTTC. This chain joins TRBV3-1 and TRBJ1-2; unclear D gene. V gave up 3 bases and J gave up 2 bases, with 10 bases separating them. The CDR3 has 14 amino acids. CDR1 LGHDT and CDR2 YNNKEL come from the germline V gene (reference sequence).

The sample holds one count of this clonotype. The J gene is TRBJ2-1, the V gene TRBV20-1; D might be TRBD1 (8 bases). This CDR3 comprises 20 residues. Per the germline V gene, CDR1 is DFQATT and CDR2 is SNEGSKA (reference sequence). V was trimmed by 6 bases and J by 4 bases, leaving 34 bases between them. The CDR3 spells CSAHGAFVTGAGEQYNEQFF. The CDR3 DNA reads TGCAGTGCCCACGGGGCTTTTGTGACAGGGGCGGGGGAGCAGTACAATGAGCAGTTCTTC.

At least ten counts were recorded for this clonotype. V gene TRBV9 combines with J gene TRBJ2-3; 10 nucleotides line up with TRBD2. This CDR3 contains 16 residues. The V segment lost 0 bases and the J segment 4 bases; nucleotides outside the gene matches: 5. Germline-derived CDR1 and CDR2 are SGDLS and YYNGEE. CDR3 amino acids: CASSVASGGAPDTQYF. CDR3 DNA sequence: TGTGCCAGCAGCGTAGCCAGCGGGGGGGCCCCAGATACGCAGTATTTT.

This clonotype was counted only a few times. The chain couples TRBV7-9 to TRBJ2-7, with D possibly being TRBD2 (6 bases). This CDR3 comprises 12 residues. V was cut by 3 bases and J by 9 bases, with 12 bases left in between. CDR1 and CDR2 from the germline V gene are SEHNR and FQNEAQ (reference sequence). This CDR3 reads CASSLEGAGQYF. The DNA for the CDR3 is TGTGCCAGCAGCTTGGAGGGAGCCGGGCAGTACTTC. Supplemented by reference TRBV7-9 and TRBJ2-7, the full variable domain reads DTGVSQNPRHKITKRGQNVTFRCDPISEHNRLYWYRQTLGQGPEFLTYFQNEAQLEKSRLLSDRFSAERPKGSFSTLEIQRTEQGDSAMYLCASSLEGAGQYFGPGTRLTVT.

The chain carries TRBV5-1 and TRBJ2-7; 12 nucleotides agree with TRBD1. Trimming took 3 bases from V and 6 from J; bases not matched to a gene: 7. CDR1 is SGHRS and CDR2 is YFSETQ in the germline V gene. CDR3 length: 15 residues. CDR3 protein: CASSWTGTGGGEQYF. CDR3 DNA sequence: TGCGCCAGCAGCTGGACCGGGACAGGGGGCGGCGAGCAGTACTTC.

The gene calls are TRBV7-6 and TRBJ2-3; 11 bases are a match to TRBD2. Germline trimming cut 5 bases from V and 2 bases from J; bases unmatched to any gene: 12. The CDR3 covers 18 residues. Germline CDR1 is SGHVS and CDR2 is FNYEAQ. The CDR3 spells CASSPPGTSGSYTDTQYF. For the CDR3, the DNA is TGTGCCAGCAGCCCTCCGGGGACTAGCGGCTCCTACACAGATACGCAGTATTTT.